The present entry profiles one TCR beta chain with its context. The sample originates from a study of cytomegalovirus exposure and HLA in healthy donors. The PCR contained 60 Vbeta and 13 Jbeta primers. The assay was immunoSEQ multiplex PCR, and TCRdb's table has in-frame clones only and misses some. In total, the table holds about 51,000 clones. The sequenced material came from PBMCs. This sequence originates from a man aged 40-50 years in good health and CMV-seropositive.

For the CDR3, the DNA is TGCGCCAGCAGCGATGGCGGGACAGGGGGCACTGAAGCTTTCTTT. This translates into CASSDGGTGGTEAFF. J is TRBJ1-1 and V is TRBV5-1, with 11 bases that match TRBD1. Germline V lookup: CDR1 SGHRS, CDR2 YFSETQ. CDR3 size: 15 residues. J gave up 4 bases and V 4 bases, and 6 bases lay outside the gene matches.